The next 14 T cell receptor beta chains were all read from a single sample in a study of blood T cell repertoires in COVID-19 (dated by TCRdb to 2018 to 2021). The method was the immunoSEQ multiplex PCR assay. TCRdb provides this immuneACCESS table in a form limited to in-frame rearrangements. Some clones are lacking; in checked studies, under half of them reflect an unresolved V gene, and why the rest are absent is not known. For this sample there are roughly 220,000 clones; 88% appear just once. The ten largest clones represent about 2.6% of the sample. The sample taken for sequencing was PBMCs or T cells enriched from blood (not recorded which). The receptor set was obtained from a woman between 25 and 40 years old who had recovered from COVID-19.

The genes are TRBV6-5 and TRBJ2-7, with D perhaps matching TRBD2 (5 bases). The V gene's germline CDR1 is MNHEY and CDR2 SVGAGI. Between the trimmed V and J ends, which lost 3 bases and 2 bases, there was a span of 8 bases. This CDR3 is 13 amino acids long. CDR3 residues: CASSYQRTYEQYF. In DNA form, the CDR3 reads TGTGCCAGCAGTTATCAGCGGACCTACGAGCAGTACTTC.

This clone was observed once. The rearrangement joins TRBV7-2 to TRBJ2-7, with 11 bases aligning to TRBD2. Germline V gene sequence: CDR1 SGHTA, CDR2 FQGNSA. V was clipped by 1 base and J by 6 bases; unmatched bases: 2. This CDR3 contains 14 residues. The CDR3 protein is CASSLGGTSGEQYF. In DNA form, the CDR3 reads TGTGCCAGCAGCTTAGGAGGGACTAGCGGCGAGCAGTACTTC.

V usage is TRBV6-5 and J usage is TRBJ1-2, with 7 bases that match TRBD1. This CDR3 region has 15 residues. CDR1 MNHEY and CDR2 SVGAGI come from the germline V gene. Germline trimming cut 2 bases from V and 7 bases from J; bases unmatched to any gene: 10. The CDR3 DNA reads TGTGCCAGCAGTTACCCGGGACAGAGGAGTGGTGGCTACACCTTC. Protein sequence: CASSYPGQRSGGYTF.

The chain uses TRBV6-5 and TRBJ2-1, with 8 bases aligning to TRBD2. The CDR3 sequence is 15 residues long. Unmatched junction bases numbered 8, after V lost 4 bases and J lost 6 bases. Germline V gene sequence: CDR1 MNHEY, CDR2 SVGAGI. DNA for the CDR3: TGTGCCAGCAGTTTAATTAGCGGGGAAACCAATGAGCAGTTCTTC. Residues: CASSLISGETNEQFF.

The rearrangement joins TRBV19 to TRBJ2-3; 9 bases fit TRBD1. Germline V gene lookup returns CDR1 LNHDA and CDR2 SQIVND (reference sequence). CDR3 size: 16 residues. With V trimmed by 5 bases and J by 6 bases, 12 bases remained unmatched. The CDR3 bases are TGTGCCAGTAGTCCCAGTCCGGGACAGGGTTTGGATACGCAGTATTTT. Amino acids: CASSPSPGQGLDTQYF.

The V and J genes are TRBV5-1 and TRBJ2-1, with TRBD2 identical over 12 bases. The CDR3 covers 16 residues. With 3 bases clipped from V and 8 bases from J, the junction kept 9 bases outside the gene matches. Per germline, CDR1 SGHRS and CDR2 YFSETQ. CDR3 loop: CASSYRTSGARDEQFF. The CDR3 DNA sequence: TGCGCCAGCAGCTACAGGACTAGCGGGGCCCGCGATGAGCAGTTCTTC.

The rearrangement joins TRBV27 to TRBJ1-5, with 11 bases that match TRBD1. V shed 9 bases and J 4 bases; nucleotides not matched to a gene: 14. Germline V gives CDR1 MNHEY, CDR2 SMNVEV (reference sequence). This CDR3 comprises 17 residues. CDR3 protein: CARVFGGGQGANQPQHF. The CDR3 bases are TGTGCCAGGGTTTTCGGCGGCGGACAGGGGGCTAATCAGCCCCAGCATTTT.

The CDR3 bases are TGTGCCAGCAGCGTAACGGACAGGAACAACTACAATGAGCAGTTCTTC. Its translation is CASSVTDRNNYNEQFF. The chain is built from TRBV9 and TRBJ2-1; 7 positions agree with TRBD1. The CDR3 runs to 16 residues. Germline V lookup: CDR1 SGDLS, CDR2 YYNGEE. The trim removed 1 base at V and 3 bases at J, leaving 7 bases unmatched.

This chain connects TRBV9 to TRBJ2-1, with D tentatively TRBD2 (6 bases). Germline V gene lookup returns CDR1 SGDLS and CDR2 YYNGEE. Trimming took 3 bases from V and 0 from J, leaving 13 bases between them. The CDR3 consists of 16 residues. CDR3 amino acids: CASSGLATSSYNEQFF. The CDR3 DNA sequence: TGTGCCAGCAGCGGGCTAGCGACTAGCTCCTACAATGAGCAGTTCTTC.

The V gene is TRBV5-6, the J gene TRBJ2-7; tentatively, D is TRBD1 (6 bases). The V and J ends lost 0 bases and 3 bases respectively, with 10 bases between them. Germline V gene data show CDR1 as SGHDT and CDR2 as YYEEEE. The CDR3 has 14 residues. As DNA, the CDR3 is TGTGCCAGCAGCTTGGACAGGGTGTTCTACGAGCAGTACTTC. Translating gives CASSLDRVFYEQYF.

The V call is TRBV5-1, the J call TRBJ2-3, with TRBD1 matching over 9 bases. The CDR3 is made up of 16 amino acids. The V segment lost 2 bases and the J segment 2 bases; nucleotides outside the gene matches: 6. Germline V gives CDR1 SGHRS, CDR2 YFSETQ. CDR3 DNA: TGCGCCAGCAGCTTCAGGACAGGGGCGACCACAGATACGCAGTATTTT. It specifies CASSFRTGATTDTQYF.

V is TRBV27 and J is TRBJ1-5, with unresolved D. Looked up from germline, CDR1 is MNHEY and CDR2 is SMNVEV (reference sequence). This CDR3 comprises 16 residues. V was clipped by 4 bases and J by 5 bases, with 18 bases between them. CDR3 sequence: CASSWRSESLDQPQHF. The CDR3 DNA reads TGTGCCAGCAGTTGGAGAAGCGAGAGCCTTGATCAGCCCCAGCATTTT.

V is TRBV5-4 and J is TRBJ1-6; D gene ambiguous. Trimming took off 3 bases at V and 7 bases at J, with 17 bases between the two ends. The CDR3 consists of 16 residues. The germline gives CDR1 SGHNT, CDR2 YYREEE (reference sequence). Written as DNA, the CDR3 is TGTGCCAGCAGCTCACCCGTTGCAGGAGGCAATTCACCCCTCCACTTT. It yields the protein CASSSPVAGGNSPLHF.

This chain uses TRBV9 with TRBJ1-1; the D is unclear. Germline V lookup: CDR1 SGDLS, CDR2 YYNGEE. There are 13 residues in the CDR3. The V end was cut by 2 bases, the J end by 4 bases, with 9 bases between. CDR3 DNA sequence: TGTGCCAGCAGCGTTCGGGTGAGCACTGAAGCTTTCTTT. It yields the protein CASSVRVSTEAFF.